This is a list of T cell receptor beta chains from one sample in a study of cytomegalovirus exposure and HLA in healthy donors. Produced via immunoSEQ multiplex PCR; TCRdb's table is partial and in-frame only. The table has 140,000 to 150,000 clones, around three quarters seen once. Input material: PBMCs. The receptors originated from a young woman in good health and CMV-seropositive. CDR3s leave out the opening cysteine and the closing phenylalanine or tryptophan.

cdr3_length,v_call,cdr3_aa
13,TRBV6-1,ASSDSAGFIQPQH
16,TRBV27,ASSLSGSSGGRIGELF
11,TRBV2,ASSEQGAYEQY
12,TRBV6-5,ASSYSPGMTEAF
13,TRBV5-1,ASSLGEGGQETQY
12,TRBV7-6,ASSSRTGSETQY
13,TRBV6-1,AIPVQGGDNSPLH
12,TRBV27,ASNPSGGWETQY
13,TRBV27,ASRRLAGAHYEQY
14,TRBV5-8,ASSLERGLSQETQY
11,TRBV10-2,ASRDRGTGTQY
12,TRBV27,ASKWGANTGELF
11,TRBV9,ASRGPNTGELF
11,TRBV5-6,ASSLTGSTEAF
12,TRBV15,ATSRPGNMYGYT
14,TRBV5-4,ASSHRPTGGKEKLF
12,TRBV6-5,ASSYSRGGGEQY
16,TRBV7-7,ASSLGPLAGGSSYEQY
10,TRBV19,ATSRGSYEQY
13,TRBV7-9,ASSANHGGFQPQH
12,TRBV5-1,ASSGDTTRETQY
11,TRBV4-2,ASSQDRGYGYT
12,TRBV23-1,ASGSLGAGEKLF
18,TRBV27,ASSPPGTEASGGVGDTQY
12,TRBV4-1,ASSQIVALETQY
14,TRBV6-5,ASSYRQVGYNSPLH
14,TRBV7-8,ASSVDSLSGANVLT
10,TRBV2,AIMRLFDGYT
14,TRBV5-1,ASSWGFLAPGDVYT
13,TRBV2,ASNLSGGSSYEQY
14,TRBV19,ASSPQPGGLSYEQY
15,TRBV27,ASSSITGTGLNQPQH
13,TRBV5-6,ASSDRGEGNQPQH
13,TRBV23-1,ASRLVFLLGNTIY
12,TRBV27,ASSLTGYGREQY
13,TRBV2,ASRPMRAGMDGYT
12,TRBV7-8,ASSLELNRGPQH
13,TRBV13,ASSLTGGDPYEQY
16,TRBV18,ASSQGREDWSGANVLT
11,TRBV19,ASSIFVGGPQY
11,TRBV28,ASRQGASYEQY
15,TRBV28,ASSLPIGVFGSGGYT